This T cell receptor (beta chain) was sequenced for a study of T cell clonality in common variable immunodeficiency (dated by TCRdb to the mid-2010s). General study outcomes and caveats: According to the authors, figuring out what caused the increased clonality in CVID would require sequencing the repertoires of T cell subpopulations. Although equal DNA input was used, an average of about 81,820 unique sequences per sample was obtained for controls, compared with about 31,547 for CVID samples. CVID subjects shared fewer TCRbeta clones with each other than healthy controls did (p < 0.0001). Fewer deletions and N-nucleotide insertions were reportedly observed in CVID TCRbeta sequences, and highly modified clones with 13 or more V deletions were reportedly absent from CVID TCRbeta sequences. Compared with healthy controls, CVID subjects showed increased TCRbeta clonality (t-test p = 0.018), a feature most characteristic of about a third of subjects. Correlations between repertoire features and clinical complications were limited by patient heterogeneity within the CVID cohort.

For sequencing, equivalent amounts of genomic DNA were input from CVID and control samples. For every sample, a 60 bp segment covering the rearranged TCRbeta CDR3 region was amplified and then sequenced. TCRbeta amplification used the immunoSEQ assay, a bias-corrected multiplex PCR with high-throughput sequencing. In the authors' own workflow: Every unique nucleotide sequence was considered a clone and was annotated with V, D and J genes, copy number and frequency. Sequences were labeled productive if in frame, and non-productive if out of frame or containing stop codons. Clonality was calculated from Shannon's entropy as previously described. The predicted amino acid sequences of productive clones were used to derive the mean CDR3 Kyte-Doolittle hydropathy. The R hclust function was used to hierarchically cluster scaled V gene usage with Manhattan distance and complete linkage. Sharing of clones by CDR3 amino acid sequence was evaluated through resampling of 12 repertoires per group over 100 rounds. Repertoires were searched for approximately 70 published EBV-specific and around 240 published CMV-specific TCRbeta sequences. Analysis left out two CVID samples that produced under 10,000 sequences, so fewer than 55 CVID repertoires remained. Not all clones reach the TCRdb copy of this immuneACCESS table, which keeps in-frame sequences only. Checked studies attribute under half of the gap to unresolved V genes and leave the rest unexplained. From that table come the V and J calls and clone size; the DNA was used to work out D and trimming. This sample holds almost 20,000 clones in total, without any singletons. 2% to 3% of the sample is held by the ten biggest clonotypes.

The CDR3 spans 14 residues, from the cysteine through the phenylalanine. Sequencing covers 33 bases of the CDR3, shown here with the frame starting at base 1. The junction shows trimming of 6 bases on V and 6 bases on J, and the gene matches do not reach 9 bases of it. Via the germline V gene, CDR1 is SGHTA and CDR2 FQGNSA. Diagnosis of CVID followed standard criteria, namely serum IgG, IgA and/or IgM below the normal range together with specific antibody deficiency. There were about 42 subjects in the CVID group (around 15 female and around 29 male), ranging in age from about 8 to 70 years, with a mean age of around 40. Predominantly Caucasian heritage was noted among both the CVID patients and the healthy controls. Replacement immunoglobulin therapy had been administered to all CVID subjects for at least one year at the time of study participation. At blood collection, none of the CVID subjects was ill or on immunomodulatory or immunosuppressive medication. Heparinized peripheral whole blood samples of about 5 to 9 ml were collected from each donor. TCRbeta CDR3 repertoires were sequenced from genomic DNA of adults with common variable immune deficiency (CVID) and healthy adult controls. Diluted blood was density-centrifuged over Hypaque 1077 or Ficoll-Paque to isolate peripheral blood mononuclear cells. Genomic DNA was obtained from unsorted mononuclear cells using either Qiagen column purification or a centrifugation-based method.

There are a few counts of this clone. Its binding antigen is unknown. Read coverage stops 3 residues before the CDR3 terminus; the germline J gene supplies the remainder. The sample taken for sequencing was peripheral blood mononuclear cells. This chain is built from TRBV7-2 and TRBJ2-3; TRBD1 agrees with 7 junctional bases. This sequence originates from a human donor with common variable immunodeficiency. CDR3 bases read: TGTGCCAGCAGTATAGGGACAGCTGGGGATACG. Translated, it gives CASSIGTAGDT. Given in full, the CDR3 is CASSIGTAGDTQYF.